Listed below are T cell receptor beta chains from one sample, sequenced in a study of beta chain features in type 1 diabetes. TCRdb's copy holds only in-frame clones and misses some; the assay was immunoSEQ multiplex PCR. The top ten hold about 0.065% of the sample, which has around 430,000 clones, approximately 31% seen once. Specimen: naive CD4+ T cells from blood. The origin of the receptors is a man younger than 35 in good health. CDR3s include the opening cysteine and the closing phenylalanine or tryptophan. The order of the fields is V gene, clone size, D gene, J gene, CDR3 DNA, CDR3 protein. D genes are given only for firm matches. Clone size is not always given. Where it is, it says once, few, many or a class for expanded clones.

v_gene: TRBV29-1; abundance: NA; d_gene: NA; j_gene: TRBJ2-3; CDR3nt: TGCAGCGTGGGGGGGCCCACGGATACGCAGTATTTT; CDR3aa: CSVGGPTDTQYF
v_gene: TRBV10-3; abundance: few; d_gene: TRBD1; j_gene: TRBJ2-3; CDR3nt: TGTGCCATCCTCGGACAGGACACAGATACGCAGTATTTT; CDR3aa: CAILGQDTDTQYF
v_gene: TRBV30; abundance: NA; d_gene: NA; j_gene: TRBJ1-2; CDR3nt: TGTGCCTGGAGTGCGACAGCGTATGGCTACACCTTC; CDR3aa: CAWSATAYGYTF
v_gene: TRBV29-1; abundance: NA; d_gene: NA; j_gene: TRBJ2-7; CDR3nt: TGCAGCGTTCACTACGAGCAGTACTTC; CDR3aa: CSVHYEQYF
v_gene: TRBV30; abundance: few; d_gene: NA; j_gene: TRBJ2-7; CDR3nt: TGTGCCTGGAGTGTACTGGGCGGCTACGAGCAGTACTTC; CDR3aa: CAWSVLGGYEQYF
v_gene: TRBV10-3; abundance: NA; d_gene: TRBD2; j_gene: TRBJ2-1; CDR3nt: TGTGCCATCAGTCAACTTGGGACTAGCGACTACAATGAGCAGTTCTTC; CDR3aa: CAISQLGTSDYNEQFF
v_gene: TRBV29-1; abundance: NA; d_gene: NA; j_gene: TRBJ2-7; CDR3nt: TGCAGCGTTGCTCGACAGTGGAGCTCCTACGAGCAGTACTTC; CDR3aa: CSVARQWSSYEQYF
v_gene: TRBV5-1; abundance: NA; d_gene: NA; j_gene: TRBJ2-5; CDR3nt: TGCGCCAGCAGCTTGGATTATAGGGGGCAAGAGACCCAGTACTTC; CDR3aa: CASSLDYRGQETQYF
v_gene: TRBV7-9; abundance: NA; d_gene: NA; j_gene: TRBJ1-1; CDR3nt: TGTGCCAGCAGCTTAACCGAAGGTTCTGAAGCTTTCTTT; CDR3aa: CASSLTEGSEAFF
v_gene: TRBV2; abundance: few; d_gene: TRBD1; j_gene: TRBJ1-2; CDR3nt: TGTGCCAGCAGGACGGACAGGGTAGTCGGCGGCTACACCTTC; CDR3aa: CASRTDRVVGGYTF
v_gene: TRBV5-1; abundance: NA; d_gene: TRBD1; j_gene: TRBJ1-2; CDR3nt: TGCGCCAGCAGCTGGGACAGAAATGGCTACACCTTC; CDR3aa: CASSWDRNGYTF
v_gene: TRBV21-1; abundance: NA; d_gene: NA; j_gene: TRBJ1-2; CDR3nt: TGTGCCAGCAGCACCTCAGGGGAGACTGGCTACACCTTC; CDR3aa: CASSTSGETGYTF
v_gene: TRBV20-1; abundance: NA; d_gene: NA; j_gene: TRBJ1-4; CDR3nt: TGCAGTGCCCCCTTCGATGAAAAACTGTTTTTT; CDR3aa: CSAPFDEKLFF
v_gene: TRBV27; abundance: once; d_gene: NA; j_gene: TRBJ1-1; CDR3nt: TGTGCCAGCAGTTTATGGGCAGGTCCTCCCACTGAAGCTTTCTTT; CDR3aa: CASSLWAGPPTEAFF
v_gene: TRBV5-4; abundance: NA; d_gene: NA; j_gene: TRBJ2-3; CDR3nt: TGTGCCAGCAGCCTCAGGGGGGGAGATACGCAGTATTTT; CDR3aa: CASSLRGGDTQYF
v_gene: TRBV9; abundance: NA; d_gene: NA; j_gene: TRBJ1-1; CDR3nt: TGTGCCAGCAGCGCTGAGGGCGCGCTTCACACTGAAGCTTTCTTT; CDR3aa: CASSAEGALHTEAFF
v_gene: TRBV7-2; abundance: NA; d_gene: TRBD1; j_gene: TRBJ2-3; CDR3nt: TGTGCCACTCAGGGGGCTCCGAGCACAGATACGCAGTATTTT; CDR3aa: CATQGAPSTDTQYF
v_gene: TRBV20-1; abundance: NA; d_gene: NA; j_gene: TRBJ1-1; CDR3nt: TGCAGTGCTAGTGCGAACACTGAAGCTTTCTTT; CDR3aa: CSASANTEAFF
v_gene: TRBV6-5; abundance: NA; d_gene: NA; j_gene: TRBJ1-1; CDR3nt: TGTGCCAGCAGTTACTCCGGCGGGAACACTGAAGCTTTCTTT; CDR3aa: CASSYSGGNTEAFF
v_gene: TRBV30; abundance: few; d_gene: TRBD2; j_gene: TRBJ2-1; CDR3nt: TGTGCCTTCTTAGCGGGATTCTCCTACAATGAGCAGTTCTTC; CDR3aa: CAFLAGFSYNEQFF
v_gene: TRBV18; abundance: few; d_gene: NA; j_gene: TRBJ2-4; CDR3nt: TGTGCCAGCTCACCTGCCGATAGGACGAGTATGAACATTCAGTACTTC; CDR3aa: CASSPADRTSMNIQYF
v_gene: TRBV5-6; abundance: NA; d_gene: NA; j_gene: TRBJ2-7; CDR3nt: TGTGCCAGCAGCTTGCGAGCGGCTACCTACGAGCAGTACTTC; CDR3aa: CASSLRAATYEQYF
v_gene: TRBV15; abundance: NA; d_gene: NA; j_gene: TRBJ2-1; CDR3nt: TGTGCCACCAGCAGCCCTGTGGGGATCAACTACAATGAGCAGTTCTTC; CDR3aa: CATSSPVGINYNEQFF
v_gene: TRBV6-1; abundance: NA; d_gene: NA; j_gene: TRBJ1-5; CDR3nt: TGTGCCAGCAGTGTATATAGCAATCAGCCCCAGCATTTT; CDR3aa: CASSVYSNQPQHF
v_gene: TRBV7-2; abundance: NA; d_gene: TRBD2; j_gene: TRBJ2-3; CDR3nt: TGTGCCAGCAGCTTAGCGGGACTAGCGGTCACAGATACGCAGTATTTT; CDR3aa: CASSLAGLAVTDTQYF
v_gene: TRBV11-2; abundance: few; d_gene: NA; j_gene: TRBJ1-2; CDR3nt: TGTGCCAGCAGCTTAGACTCGTACGGCGGCTACACCTTC; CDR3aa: CASSLDSYGGYTF
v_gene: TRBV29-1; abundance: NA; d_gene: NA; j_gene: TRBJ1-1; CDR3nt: TGCAGCGTTGAACGGGGGTACACTGAAGCTTTCTTT; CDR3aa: CSVERGYTEAFF
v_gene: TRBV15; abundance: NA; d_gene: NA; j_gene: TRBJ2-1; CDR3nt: TGTGCCACCAGCAGAGACCGGGGACATCAAGTGTACGATGAGCAGTTCTTC; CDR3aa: CATSRDRGHQVYDEQFF
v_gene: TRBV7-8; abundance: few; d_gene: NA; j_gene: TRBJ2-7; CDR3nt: TGTGCCAGCAGCGGTAGACGGGACAACTACGAGCAGTACTTC; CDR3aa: CASSGRRDNYEQYF
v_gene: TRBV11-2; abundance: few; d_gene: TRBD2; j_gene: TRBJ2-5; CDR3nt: TGTGCCAGCAGCCCGCGGAGGCTAGCGGGGACTACCGGTACAGAGACCCAGTACTTC; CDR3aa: CASSPRRLAGTTGTETQYF
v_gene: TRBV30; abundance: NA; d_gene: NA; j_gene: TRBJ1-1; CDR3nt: TGTGCCTGGAAGAGTGGGGTCACCCGCACTGAAGCTTTCTTT; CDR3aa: CAWKSGVTRTEAFF
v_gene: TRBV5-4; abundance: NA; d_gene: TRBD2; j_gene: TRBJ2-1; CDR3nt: TGTGCCAGCAGCTTGGGAGGGACTAGCGTATACAATGAGCAGTTCTTC; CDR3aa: CASSLGGTSVYNEQFF
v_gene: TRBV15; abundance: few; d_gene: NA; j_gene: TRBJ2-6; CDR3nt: TGTGCCACCAGCACCTCTGGGGCCAACGTCCTGACTTTC; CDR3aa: CATSTSGANVLTF
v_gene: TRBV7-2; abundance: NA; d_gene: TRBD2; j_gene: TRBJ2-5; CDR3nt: TGTGCCAGCACCCTCCGACTAGCGGGAGGGCAAGAGACCCAGTACTTC; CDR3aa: CASTLRLAGGQETQYF
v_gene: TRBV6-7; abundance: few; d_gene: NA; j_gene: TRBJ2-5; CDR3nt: TGTGCCAGCAGTTTTTTCGGGAGTTGTGAGACCCAGTACTTC; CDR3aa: CASSFFGSCETQYF
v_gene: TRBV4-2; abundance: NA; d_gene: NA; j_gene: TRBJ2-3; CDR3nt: TGTGCCAGCAGCCAAGGGTCCGGGATAAGCACAGATACGCAGTATTTT; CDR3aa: CASSQGSGISTDTQYF
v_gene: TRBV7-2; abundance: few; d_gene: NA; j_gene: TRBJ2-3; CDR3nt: TGTGCCAGCAGCTTAGACAGGGCGGCAGATACGCAGTATTTT; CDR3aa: CASSLDRAADTQYF
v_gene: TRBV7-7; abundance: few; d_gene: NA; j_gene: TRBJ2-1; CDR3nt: TGTGCTAGCAGCTTAGCATCCGGCGGTAATGAGCAGTTCTTC; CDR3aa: CASSLASGGNEQFF
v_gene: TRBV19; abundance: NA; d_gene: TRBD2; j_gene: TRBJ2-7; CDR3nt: TGTGCCAGTAGCCTATCGACTAGCGCTACCTACGAGCAGTACTTC; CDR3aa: CASSLSTSATYEQYF
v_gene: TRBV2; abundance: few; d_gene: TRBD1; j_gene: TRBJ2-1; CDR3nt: TGTGCCAGCAGTGAAGTATACACAGGGGGCAACTACAATGAGCAGTTCTTC; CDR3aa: CASSEVYTGGNYNEQFF
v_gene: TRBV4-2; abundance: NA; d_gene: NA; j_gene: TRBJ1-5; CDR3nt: TGTGCCAGCAGCCAAGGCAGGGGAGATCAGCCCCAGCATTTT; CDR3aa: CASSQGRGDQPQHF
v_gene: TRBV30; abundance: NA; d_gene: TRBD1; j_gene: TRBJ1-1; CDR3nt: TGTGCCTGGAGTGTAACGGAGTACAGGGGGGGGACTGAAGCTTTCTTT; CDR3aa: CAWSVTEYRGGTEAFF
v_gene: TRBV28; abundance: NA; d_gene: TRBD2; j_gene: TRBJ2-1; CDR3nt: TGTGCCAGCACAAGTAGCGGGATGTACAATGAGCAGTTCTTC; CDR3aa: CASTSSGMYNEQFF
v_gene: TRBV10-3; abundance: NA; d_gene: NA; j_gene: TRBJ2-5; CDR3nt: TGTGCCATCAGTGAGTCAGGGGAGACCCAGTACTTC; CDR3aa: CAISESGETQYF
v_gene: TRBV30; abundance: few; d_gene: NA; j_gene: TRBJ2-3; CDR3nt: TGTGCCCTCCCAGGGATTAGCACAGATACGCAGTATTTT; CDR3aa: CALPGISTDTQYF
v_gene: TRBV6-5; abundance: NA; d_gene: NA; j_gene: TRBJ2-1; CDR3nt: TGTGCCAGCAGCCGGGTTGGTGACAATGAGCAGTTCTTC; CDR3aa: CASSRVGDNEQFF
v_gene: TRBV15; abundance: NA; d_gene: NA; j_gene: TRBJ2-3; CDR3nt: TGTGCCACCAGCAGAGGACGGTCAGATACGCAGTATTTT; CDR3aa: CATSRGRSDTQYF
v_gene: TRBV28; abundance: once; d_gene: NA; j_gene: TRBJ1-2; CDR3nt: TGTGCCAGCAGTCCACAGGGAGATGGCTACACCTTC; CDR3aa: CASSPQGDGYTF
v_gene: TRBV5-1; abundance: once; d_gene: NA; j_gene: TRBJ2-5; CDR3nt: TGCGCCAGCAGCACCACAGTGCGCGAGACCCAGTACTTC; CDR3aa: CASSTTVRETQYF
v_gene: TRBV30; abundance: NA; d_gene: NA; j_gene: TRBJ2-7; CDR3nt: TGTGCCTGGAGTGTAGGCAGGGAATACGAGCAGTACTTC; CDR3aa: CAWSVGREYEQYF